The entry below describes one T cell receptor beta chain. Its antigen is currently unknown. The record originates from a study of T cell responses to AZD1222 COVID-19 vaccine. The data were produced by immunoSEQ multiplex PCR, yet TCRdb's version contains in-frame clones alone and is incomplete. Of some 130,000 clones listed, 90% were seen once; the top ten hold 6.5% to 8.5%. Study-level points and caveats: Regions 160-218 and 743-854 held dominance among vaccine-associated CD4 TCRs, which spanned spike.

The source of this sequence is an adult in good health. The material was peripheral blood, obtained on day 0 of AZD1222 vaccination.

The DNA of the CDR3 is TGTGCCAGCTCACGAACCGGATCCGGGACAGGGGGCCAGAGGAATGAAAAACTGTTTTTT. It is translated as CASSRTGSGTGGQRNEKLFF. V usage is TRBV18 and J usage is TRBJ1-4; 12 bases fit TRBD1. CDR3 length equals 20 residues. V shed 4 bases, J shed 5 bases, and the junction held 17 bases outside the gene matches. Germline V lookup: CDR1 KGHSH, CDR2 LQKENI.